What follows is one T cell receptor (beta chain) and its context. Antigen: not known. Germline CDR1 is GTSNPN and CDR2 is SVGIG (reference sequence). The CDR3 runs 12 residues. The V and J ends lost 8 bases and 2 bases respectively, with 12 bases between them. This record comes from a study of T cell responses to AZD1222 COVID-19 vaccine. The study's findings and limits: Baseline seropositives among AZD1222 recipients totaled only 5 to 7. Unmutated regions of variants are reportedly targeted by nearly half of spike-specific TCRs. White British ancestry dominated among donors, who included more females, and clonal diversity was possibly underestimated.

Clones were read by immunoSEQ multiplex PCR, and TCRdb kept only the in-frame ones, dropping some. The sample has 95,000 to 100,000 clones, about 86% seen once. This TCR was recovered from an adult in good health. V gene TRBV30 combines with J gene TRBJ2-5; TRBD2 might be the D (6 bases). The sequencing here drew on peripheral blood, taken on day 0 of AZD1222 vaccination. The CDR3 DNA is TGTGCCAGAGGGACTCCTCAAGAGACCCAGTACTTC. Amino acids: CARGTPQETQYF.